Each of the 27 T cell receptor beta chains below was sequenced from the same sample in a study of CD8 T cells in Susac syndrome. Random hexamers were used to reverse transcribe the RNA input (0.5 to 1 ug). TCRdb called the immunoSEQ multiplex PCR reads again in MiXCR, with one record for every CDR3 protein. The repertoire holds tens of thousands of distinct CDR3 sequences, with approximately 96% as singletons. Source material: CD8+ T cells from PBMCs. These receptors were taken from a human donor with Susac syndrome.

This clonotype has just one count. The chain is built from TRBV5-1 and TRBJ2-3; 9 bases fit TRBD2. The CDR3 length is 15 residues. CDR1 and CDR2 from the germline V gene are SGHRS and YFSETQ. V trimming: 3 bases; J trimming: 3 bases; junction bases outside the gene matches: 5. The CDR3 sequence is CASSSSTSGTDTQYF. CDR3 DNA sequence: TGCGCCAGCAGCTCGTCGACTAGCGGTACAGATACGCAGTATTTT.

The chain uses TRBV18 and TRBJ2-7; D could derive from TRBD1 or TRBD2 (5 bases each). The germline V gene has CDR1 KGHSH and CDR2 LQKENI. The length of the CDR3 is 14 residues. The V gene lost 2 bases and the J gene lost 3 bases, with 11 bases spanning the gap. CDR3 protein: CASSPLGPGYEQYF. The CDR3 DNA reads TGTGCCAGCTCACCATTGGGACCAGGCTACGAGCAGTACTTC.

This chain links TRBV12-3 or TRBV12-4 with TRBJ2-1, with 9 nucleotides matching TRBD2. This CDR3 is 16 amino acids long. The junction had 11 bases not matched to a gene; V was cut back by 4 bases and J by 7 bases. For the CDR3, the DNA is TGTGCCAGCAGTTACACCATAGCGGGGGTACAAAATGAGCAGTTCTTC. It yields the protein CASSYTIAGVQNEQFF.

V is TRBV29-1 and J is TRBJ2-1; D is perhaps TRBD1 or TRBD2 (6 bases each). The germline V and J ends were trimmed by 6 bases and 4 bases, with 19 bases remaining between them. Germline V gene data show CDR1 as SQVTM and CDR2 as ANQGSEA. The CDR3 is 15 amino acids. CDR3 sequence: CSVRLVGGLYNEQFF. The CDR3 DNA reads as TGCAGCGTCCGTCTGGTCGGGGGCCTATACAATGAGCAGTTCTTC.

In its sample, this clonotype was seen a few times. V gene TRBV7-9 combines with J gene TRBJ1-2; D remains unclear. Trimming shortened V by 2 bases and J by 0 bases, and 4 bases separated the two germline ends. Germline V CDR1 and CDR2: SEHNR, FQNEAQ (reference sequence). The CDR3 is 13 amino acids. The CDR3 DNA sequence: TGTGCCAGCAGCTTATTGCCTAACTATGGCTACACCTTC. This gives the protein CASSLLPNYGYTF.

This rearrangement joins TRBV6-2 or TRBV6-3 to TRBJ2-6, with D unclear. Trimming took off 3 bases at V and 0 bases at J, with 9 bases between the two ends. The CDR3 consists of 16 residues. Germline CDR1 is MNHEY and CDR2 is SVGEGT. This CDR3 is CASSYPRFSGANVLTF. The CDR3 nucleotides are TGTGCCAGCAGTTATCCCCGATTCTCTGGGGCCAACGTCCTGACTTTC.

The V call is TRBV29-1, the J call TRBJ1-2; D may be TRBD1 (6 bases). Trimming cost V 2 bases and J 1 base, with 14 bases left between them. Germline CDR1 is SQVTM and CDR2 is ANQGSEA. The CDR3 is made up of 15 amino acids. The chain's CDR3 is CSVEKGVEGNYGYTF. In DNA, the CDR3 is TGCAGCGTTGAAAAGGGGGTCGAGGGTAACTATGGCTACACCTTC.

Here the CDR3 DNA reads TGTGCCAGCAGTGCTACCGAACAAGAGACCCAGTACTTC. Amino acids: CASSATEQETQYF. The chain couples TRBV2 to TRBJ2-5; D ambiguous. CDR1 and CDR2 (germline): SNHLY, FYNNEI. The CDR3 is made up of 13 amino acids. Trimming removed 4 bases from V and 2 bases from J, with 8 bases in between.

The J gene is TRBJ2-1, the V gene TRBV6-5; D remains unclear. CDR3 length: 15 residues. Trimming left V 2 bases short and J 5 bases short, with 13 bases between. CDR1 and CDR2 from the germline V gene are MNHEY and SVGAGI. The DNA of the CDR3 is TGTGCCAGCAGTTACCCGGGCCCACCCAACAATGAGCAGTTCTTC. It codes for CASSYPGPPNNEQFF.

The chain combines TRBV29-1 with TRBJ2-5; tentatively, D is TRBD2 (6 bases). CDR1 is SQVTM, CDR2 ANQGSEA, per germline. This CDR3 region has 12 residues. The CDR3 region is CSVRGGQETQYF. The CDR3 nucleotides read TGCTCCGTGCGGGGAGGACAAGAGACCCAGTACTTC.

The count of this clonotype is one. This rearrangement joins TRBV29-1 to TRBJ1-2; TRBD1 matches at 7 bases. The CDR3 has 16 residues. Germline CDR1 and CDR2: SQVTM and ANQGSEA. V shed 6 bases and J 7 bases; nucleotides not matched to a gene: 20. CDR3 in DNA: TGCAGCGTCATCCGAAGGGACAGCCGAACTAAGGGTGGCTACACCTTC. Translated, it gives CSVIRRDSRTKGGYTF.

For the CDR3, the DNA is TGTGCCAGCAGTCTGTCGAAGAGCTTCCATGGCTACACCTTC. It yields the protein CASSLSKSFHGYTF. The gene calls are TRBV27 and TRBJ1-2; D uncertain. Trimming left V 5 bases short and J 6 bases short, with 16 bases between. CDR3 size: 14 residues. Germline CDR1 and CDR2: MNHEY and SMNVEV (reference sequence).

J is TRBJ2-7 and V is TRBV5-6; possibly TRBD1 for D (6 bases). CDR1 is SGHDT and CDR2 is YYEEEE in the germline V gene. Deletions cut 3 bases from V and 4 bases from J, with 17 bases between. The CDR3 is 15 residues long. The CDR3 region is CASSSLRTEVYEQYF. For the CDR3, the DNA is TGTGCCAGCAGCTCCCTTCGGACAGAAGTATACGAGCAGTACTTC.

CDR3 nucleotides: TGTGCCAGCATGGACGGGTCGGAAAAACTGTTTTTT. This translates into CASMDGSEKLFF. The rearrangement uses TRBV19 and TRBJ1-4; D unresolved. V lost 9 bases, J lost 8 bases, and 13 bases lay in between. Germline loops: CDR1 LNHDA, CDR2 SQIVND (reference sequence). The CDR3 is 12 residues long.

This chain connects TRBV7-3 to TRBJ2-1, with 8 bases lining up with TRBD2. The junction had 6 bases not matched to a gene; V was cut back by 3 bases and J by 8 bases. The CDR3 runs to 14 residues. Germline V lookup: CDR1 SGHTA, CDR2 FQGTGA. The CDR3 region has the DNA TGTGCCAGCAGCTTGGCAGGACTAGCTGATGAGCAGTTCTTC. Protein: CASSLAGLADEQFF.

The chain uses TRBV30 and TRBJ1-1; maybe TRBD1 (5 bases). From germline, CDR1 is GTSNPN and CDR2 SVGIG (reference sequence). This CDR3 has 13 residues. V lost 1 base to trimming and J lost 7 bases, with 13 bases between them. CDR3 sequence reads: CAWSEGTPGEAFF. CDR3 nucleotide sequence: TGTGCCTGGAGTGAGGGGACTCCCGGTGAAGCTTTCTTT.

The V and J genes are TRBV5-6 and TRBJ1-2; D is undetermined. The CDR3 loop spans 13 amino acids. CDR1 and CDR2 from the germline V gene are SGHDT and YYEEEE. V was pared by 3 bases and J by 5 bases, with 11 bases between. Written as DNA, the CDR3 is TGTGCCAGCAGCTCCGGGGTCGGGTATGGCTACACCTTC. Translation gives CASSSGVGYGYTF.

The chain links TRBV20-1 to TRBJ2-1, with 9 bases fitting TRBD1. V gave up 5 bases and J gave up 10 bases; unmatched junction bases: 12. This CDR3 comprises 14 residues. Germline CDR1 DFQATT, CDR2 SNEGSKA (reference sequence). This chain's CDR3 is CSAYTGTGREEQFF. CDR3 DNA: TGCAGTGCTTACACCGGGACAGGGCGTGAGGAGCAGTTCTTC.

Only one count was recorded for this clonotype. The gene calls are TRBV6-2 or TRBV6-3 and TRBJ2-1, with TRBD1 matching 8 bases. The V gene end was trimmed by 0 bases and the J gene end by 7 bases; junction bases not matched to a gene: 8. The germline gives CDR1 MNHEY, CDR2 SVGEGT. The CDR3 covers 16 residues. CDR3 nucleotides: TGTGCCAGCAGTTACTCGTGGACAGGGATCAGGAATGAGCAGTTCTTC. It codes for CASSYSWTGIRNEQFF.

V is TRBV6-5 and J is TRBJ1-6; D perhaps matches TRBD1 (5 bases). CDR1 and CDR2 from the germline V gene are MNHEY and SVGAGI. This CDR3 comprises 14 residues. The V and J ends lost 3 bases and 12 bases respectively, with 15 bases between them. DNA for the CDR3: TGTGCCAGCAGTTATCAGAGGGGACCCTTACCCCTCCACTTT. It is translated as CASSYQRGPLPLHF.

The chain couples TRBV27 to TRBJ1-5, with TRBD1 identical over 10 bases. The CDR3 sequence is 15 residues long. CDR1 is MNHEY and CDR2 is SMNVEV in the germline V gene (reference sequence). V was pared by 5 bases and J by 9 bases, with 10 bases of the junction left unmatched. The CDR3 sequence is CASSSAGTGARPQHF. CDR3 DNA sequence: TGTGCCAGCAGTAGTGCAGGGACAGGGGCTCGGCCCCAGCATTTT.

The chain uses TRBV4-3 and TRBJ2-3; 10 bases align to TRBD2. J was trimmed by 6 bases and V by 4 bases; bases with no gene match: 10. The CDR3 is 16 residues long. CDR1 is LGHNA and CDR2 is YSLEER in the germline V gene. In DNA form, the CDR3 reads TGCGCCAGCAGCCCCGGGGTAGCGGGGGGATGGGATACGCAGTATTTT. Translating it yields CASSPGVAGGWDTQYF.

This clonotype has just one count. The J gene is TRBJ2-1, the V gene TRBV29-1; D not certain. Trimming removed 6 bases from V and 6 bases from J, with 15 bases in between. This CDR3 spans 13 amino acids. The germline V gene has CDR1 SQVTM and CDR2 ANQGSEA. CDR3 residues: CSVPTTSPNEQFF. The CDR3 DNA follows: TGCAGCGTGCCAACTACCTCACCCAATGAGCAGTTCTTC.

This sequence joins TRBV12-3 or TRBV12-4 and TRBJ1-6, with D hard to call. The V and J ends lost 7 bases and 4 bases respectively, with 14 bases between them. CDR3 size: 15 residues. The CDR3 is CASTPGVTYNSPLHF. The CDR3 DNA follows: TGTGCCAGCACCCCCGGGGTTACATATAATTCACCCCTCCACTTT.

The chain carries TRBV19 and TRBJ1-1; D not certain. V was trimmed by 7 bases and J by 0 bases, leaving 12 bases between them. Germline-derived CDR1 and CDR2 are LNHDA and SQIVND (reference sequence). The CDR3 is 14 amino acids. This CDR3 is CASIRGQLNTEAFF. CDR3 coding DNA: TGTGCCAGTATCCGAGGGCAACTGAACACTGAAGCTTTCTTT.

The V call is TRBV6-6, the J call TRBJ1-1; 7 nucleotides line up with TRBD1. In germline, CDR1 is MNHNY, CDR2 SVGAGI (reference sequence). J lost 1 base, V lost 4 bases, and 3 bases had no gene match. The CDR3 has 14 residues. CDR3 in DNA: TGTGCCAGCAGTTCGACAGGGACGAACACTGAAGCTTTCTTT. Amino acids: CASSSTGTNTEAFF.

The genes are TRBV20-1 and TRBJ2-5; 10 nucleotides match TRBD2. With V trimmed by 3 bases and J by 5 bases, 6 bases remained unmatched. The CDR3 loop spans 14 amino acids. The germline V gene has CDR1 DFQATT and CDR2 SNEGSKA (reference sequence). CDR3 sequence (DNA): TGCAGTGCTAGCAGCGGGGGGGCCTTGGAGACCCAGTACTTC. Amino acid sequence: CSASSGGALETQYF.